Each of the 29 T cell receptor beta chains below was sequenced from the same sample in a study of CD8+CD57+ T cells in acquired aplastic anemia. Sequencing involved patients with CD8+CD57+ cell expansion previously shown by flow cytometry. Both TCR beta VDJ combination and CDR3 sequence profiling were carried out. Genomic DNA was the template for this profiling. TCRdb recomputed calls from the reads with MiXCR, one row per CDR3 protein. The sample holds 250,000 or so distinct CDR3 sequences, approximately 50% seen once. The source material was sorted CD4+, CD8+, or CD8+CD57+ T cells (not recorded which) from PBMCs. The receptors originated from a human donor with aplastic anemia.

This clonotype was counted at least ten times. This chain links TRBV10-3 with TRBJ2-2; 7 bases map to TRBD1. The CDR3 length is 17 residues. The trim removed 3 bases at V and 5 bases at J, leaving 12 bases unmatched. Germline V gene lookup returns CDR1 ENHRY and CDR2 SYGVKD. The DNA for the CDR3 is TGTGCCATCAGTGATAGTTTACAGGGGCGAGGGACCGGGGAGCTGTTTTTT. Translation gives CAISDSLQGRGTGELFF.

The chain carries TRBV20-1 and TRBJ2-1; no clear D. The CDR3 is 10 amino acids. Germline loops: CDR1 DFQATT, CDR2 SNEGSKA (reference sequence). V lost 5 bases, J lost 9 bases, and 8 bases lay in between. CDR3 sequence: CSAEPAEQFF. The DNA of the CDR3 is TGCAGTGCTGAACCGGCTGAGCAGTTCTTC.

The CDR3 bases are TGTGCCAGCAGTGGGCCATGGGCCTCAAATGAGCAGTTCTTC. Translated: CASSGPWASNEQFF. The chain joins TRBV2 to TRBJ2-1; the D is unclear. Germline CDR1 and CDR2: SNHLY and FYNNEI. V lost 4 bases and J 7 bases, leaving 14 bases between the germline ends. The CDR3 is 14 amino acids.

V gene TRBV6-1 combines with J gene TRBJ1-1; 9 bases map to TRBD1. Germline V gene sequence: CDR1 MNHNS, CDR2 SASEGT. There are 20 residues in the CDR3. The V segment lost 5 bases and the J segment 3 bases; nucleotides outside the gene matches: 22. The CDR3, as DNA: TGTGCCAGCAGTTACACTCCTTGGACAGGGGAATATGAGTTCGACACTGAAGCTTTCTTT. It specifies CASSYTPWTGEYEFDTEAFF.

Concerning this clonotype itself: One junction end does not reproduce the germline sequence, and a read error may be involved. The J gene is TRBJ1-1, the V gene TRBV7-3; D may be TRBD1 (5 bases). The CDR3 loop spans 15 amino acids. Germline V gives CDR1 SGHTA, CDR2 FQGTGA. CDR3 region: CASSLSRTMNTEAFF. CDR3 coding DNA: TGCGCCAGCAGCCTGAGCAGGACAATGAACACTGAAGCTTTCTTT. The full variable domain, completed using reference TRBV7-3 and TRBJ1-1, is GAGVSQTPSNKVTEKGKYVELRCDPISGHTALYWYRQSLGQGPEFLIYFQGTGAADDSGLPNDRFFAVRPEGSVSTLKIQRTERGDSAVYLCASSLSRTMNTEAFFGQGTRLTVV.

This clonotype occurred once. The CDR3 does not close with the conserved phenylalanine or tryptophan, likely indicating a read error. V gene TRBV29-1 combines with J gene TRBJ1-2, with a weak D call TRBD1 (6 bases). The CDR3 is 12 amino acids. V dropped 7 bases and J dropped 2 bases, with 11 bases sitting between them. Germline V lookup: CDR1 SQVTM, CDR2 ANQGSEA. For the CDR3, the DNA is TGCAGCGCGGAAACAGGGAACTATGGCTACACCTTA. Translation: CSAETGNYGYTL.

The chain links TRBV10-3 to TRBJ1-4; 8 nucleotides line up with TRBD1. J gave up 7 bases and V 1 base, and 5 bases lay outside the gene matches. The CDR3 is 15 residues long. Per germline, CDR1 ENHRY and CDR2 SYGVKD. The CDR3 coding sequence is TGTGCCATCAGTGAGTTTGGACAGGGAAGTGAAAAACTGTTTTTT. As protein: CAISEFGQGSEKLFF.

This clonotype was detected many times. The chain is built from TRBV29-1 and TRBJ2-1; D perhaps matches TRBD2 (7 bases). The CDR3 runs 17 residues. V lost 3 bases to trimming and J lost 7 bases, with 25 bases between them. The germline gives CDR1 SQVTM, CDR2 ANQGSEA. The CDR3 loop reads CSVEDPFRGALKNEQFF. CDR3 bases: TGCAGCGTTGAGGACCCTTTTCGGGGGGCGCTCAAAAATGAGCAGTTCTTC.

This clonotype came up once. The chain recombines TRBV24-1 with TRBJ2-1; D gene uncertain. CDR3 size: 11 residues. Per germline, CDR1 KGHDR and CDR2 SFDVKD. The V end lost 7 bases, the J end lost 4 bases, and 4 bases lay between the germline ends. Here the CDR3 reads CATRQYNEQFF. The CDR3 DNA sequence: TGTGCCACCAGGCAGTACAATGAGCAGTTCTTC.

V usage is TRBV30 and J usage is TRBJ2-2; D is possibly TRBD2 (5 bases). The CDR3 length is 13 residues. CDR1 and CDR2 from the germline V gene are GTSNPN and SVGIG (reference sequence). Trimming took 3 bases from V and 5 from J, leaving 10 bases between them. The CDR3 sequence: CAWRGGETGELFF. The DNA for the CDR3 is TGTGCCTGGAGAGGTGGGGAGACCGGGGAGCTGTTTTTT.

This clonotype was picked up many times. This CDR3 is CASQGQVYGYTF. In DNA, the CDR3 is TGTGCCAGCCAGGGACAGGTCTATGGCTACACCTTC. The chain links TRBV2 to TRBJ1-2, with 8 bases that match TRBD1. Looked up from germline, CDR1 is SNHLY and CDR2 is FYNNEI. V lost 8 bases and J lost 4; bases outside the gene matches: 3. The CDR3 length is 12 residues.

This clonotype was counted once. The rearrangement joins TRBV2 to TRBJ1-2; D unclear. The CDR3 runs 14 residues. Germline CDR1 reads SNHLY; CDR2 reads FYNNEI. V lost 6 bases to trimming and J lost 0 bases, with 11 bases between them. The CDR3 sequence is CASRDWEANYGYTF. CDR3 in DNA: TGTGCCAGCAGGGACTGGGAGGCTAACTATGGCTACACCTTC.

This clonotype was observed a few times. This rearrangement joins TRBV25-1 to TRBJ2-1; TRBD2 agrees at 7 bases. The CDR3 extends over 16 amino acids. Trimming at V came to 6 bases and at J to 3 bases, leaving 11 bases not matched to a gene. Per the germline V gene, CDR1 is MGHDK and CDR2 is SYGVNS. CDR3 nucleotides: TGTGCCAGCAGAGCCCTAGCGGAAGAGGACTACAATGAGCAGTTCTTC. It encodes CASRALAEEDYNEQFF.

This clonotype was observed many times. V is TRBV7-9 and J is TRBJ1-1; TRBD1 might be the D (6 bases). From germline, CDR1 is SEHNR and CDR2 FQNEAQ (reference sequence). V lost 5 bases to trimming and J lost 4 bases, with 20 bases between them. CDR3 length: 16 amino acids. CDR3 sequence reads: CASSRGAGDGRTEAFF. The CDR3 DNA is TGTGCCAGCAGCCGAGGCGCAGGGGACGGGCGCACTGAAGCTTTCTTT.

The chain links TRBV2 to TRBJ1-1; 10 nucleotides line up with TRBD1. Germline lookup yields CDR1 SNHLY and CDR2 FYNNEI. V trimming: 5 bases; J trimming: 1 base; junction bases outside the gene matches: 28. The CDR3 consists of 23 residues. CDR3 nucleotide sequence: TGTGCCAGCAGTTTTGGGGACAGGGGACCGCCGAAACACCGGGGAGGCGGGAACACTGAAGCTTTCTTT. This codes for CASSFGDRGPPKHRGGGNTEAFF.

This clonotype was counted many times. The gene calls are TRBV4-2 and TRBJ1-1, with a tentative D call TRBD1 (6 bases). This CDR3 region has 15 residues. Trimming cost V 1 base and J 5 bases, with 14 bases left between them. Per germline, CDR1 LGHNA and CDR2 YNFKEQ. The CDR3 loop reads CASSQAVRGATEAFF. CDR3 sequence (DNA): TGTGCCAGCAGCCAAGCGGTACGGGGGGCTACTGAAGCTTTCTTT.

As regards this clonotype: This may be a read error: a much more frequent sequence differs by one nucleotide. The J gene is TRBJ2-3, the V gene TRBV19, with D hard to call. The ends were cut back, 11 bases at V and 2 bases at J, with 20 bases in the middle. CDR3 length: 15 residues. The germline gives CDR1 LNHDA, CDR2 SQIVND (reference sequence). The DNA for the CDR3 is TGTGCCGGTGCCCAGCTCTGGGGTTACACAGATACGCAGTATTTT. This translates into CAGAQLWGYTDTQYF.

This clonotype was observed many times. The chain uses TRBV20-1 and TRBJ2-7; TRBD2 is a possible D gene (6 bases). CDR1 and CDR2 from the germline V gene are DFQATT and SNEGSKA (reference sequence). This CDR3 spans 15 amino acids. V was pared by 8 bases and J by 2 bases, with 22 bases between. The CDR3 sequence: CSTNSRLARPYEQYF. In DNA form, the CDR3 reads TGCAGTACTAATAGTCGGCTAGCGAGACCCTACGAGCAGTACTTC.

The CDR3 DNA sequence: TGTGCCAGCAGTCCTCGCGCTGGGACAGGGGTCATCGAGCAGTACTTC. This codes for CASSPRAGTGVIEQYF. The gene calls are TRBV7-2 and TRBJ2-7, with 10 positions matching TRBD1. V was pared by 6 bases and J by 6 bases, with 14 bases of the junction left unmatched. The CDR3 is 16 residues long. CDR1 is SGHTA, CDR2 FQGNSA, per germline.

This clonotype was counted ten times or more. The chain couples TRBV4-3 to TRBJ1-2; no firm D call. CDR1 LGHNA and CDR2 YSLEER come from the germline V gene. The CDR3 length is 15 residues. Trimming took off 4 bases at V and 8 bases at J, with 20 bases between the two ends. The CDR3 protein is CASSPSRTAGEGYTF. The CDR3 DNA reads as TGCGCCAGCAGCCCGTCCCGGACCGCAGGTGAAGGCTACACCTTC.

The chain couples TRBV20-1 to TRBJ2-7; D possibly corresponds to TRBD2 (6 bases). The V gene's germline CDR1 is DFQATT and CDR2 SNEGSKA (reference sequence). This CDR3 comprises 13 residues. Trimming removed 3 bases from V and 5 bases from J, with 14 bases in between. In nucleotides, the CDR3 is TGCAGTGCTAGTCCGGGGACTGGGGACGAGCAGTACTTC. It is translated as CSASPGTGDEQYF.

This chain uses TRBV25-1 with TRBJ2-7, with D possibly being TRBD1 (6 bases). This CDR3 spans 13 amino acids. V shed 6 bases and J shed 5 bases, with 14 bases lying between them. CDR1 is MGHDK and CDR2 is SYGVNS in the germline V gene. CDR3 DNA: TGTGCCAGCAGCTTGGCCAGGACAGACGAGCAGTACTTC. Its protein is CASSLARTDEQYF.

This clonotype has more than one count but fewer than ten. The V gene is TRBV15, the J gene TRBJ2-7, with 7 bases that match TRBD1. Germline loops: CDR1 LNHNV, CDR2 YYDKDF (reference sequence). This CDR3 comprises 17 residues. The V gene end was trimmed by 2 bases and the J gene end by 4 bases; junction bases not matched to a gene: 14. The CDR3 DNA sequence: TGTGCCACCAGCAGAAACCGACAGGGCCACGCTCGATACGAGCAGTACTTC. Protein product: CATSRNRQGHARYEQYF.

V usage is TRBV27 and J usage is TRBJ1-4; 11 bases are shared with TRBD1. CDR3 size: 17 residues. The ends lost 6 bases at V and 4 bases at J; junction bases unmatched: 10. Per the germline V gene, CDR1 is MNHEY and CDR2 is SMNVEV (reference sequence). In nucleotides, the CDR3 is TGTGCCAGCAGGTCGACAGGACAGGGGGCTTTTAATGAAAAACTGTTTTTT. This translates into CASRSTGQGAFNEKLFF.

The V and J genes are TRBV15 and TRBJ1-5; D remains ambiguous. V shed 1 base and J shed 3 bases, with 7 bases lying between them. The length of the CDR3 is 14 residues. The germline V gene encodes CDR1 LNHNV and CDR2 YYDKDF (reference sequence). The CDR3: CATSRGFFNQPQHF. The CDR3 DNA sequence: TGTGCCACCAGCAGAGGGTTTTTCAATCAGCCCCAGCATTTT.

This clonotype was detected ten times or more. This rearrangement joins TRBV11-2 to TRBJ1-6; 8 positions match TRBD1. Germline CDR1 and CDR2: SGHAT and FQNNGV. The V segment lost 5 bases and the J segment 10 bases; nucleotides outside the gene matches: 7. This CDR3 is built from 14 residues. The DNA of the CDR3 is TGTGCCAGCAGCCTAGGACAGGGACTATCACCCCTCCACTTT. Translating gives CASSLGQGLSPLHF.

This clonotype was picked up many times. This chain joins TRBV20-1 and TRBJ2-1, with D tentatively TRBD1 (6 bases). Trimming took 6 bases from V and 4 from J, leaving 16 bases between them. There are 14 residues in the CDR3. CDR1 is DFQATT, CDR2 SNEGSKA, per germline (reference sequence). The CDR3: CSARGQNEYNEQFF. CDR3 DNA: TGCAGTGCCCGCGGACAGAACGAATACAATGAGCAGTTCTTC.

The chain carries TRBV10-3 and TRBJ2-1, with 11 bases identical to TRBD2. Trimming removed 1 base from V and 10 bases from J; junction bases left unmatched: 6. CDR3 length: 15 amino acids. The germline V gene encodes CDR1 ENHRY and CDR2 SYGVKD. The CDR3 DNA is TGTGCCATCAGTGAGTGGGTACTAGCGGGAGAGGAGCAGTTCTTC. Translation: CAISEWVLAGEEQFF.

This clonotype was seen many times. The rearrangement joins TRBV2 to TRBJ2-7; TRBD1 matches 7 bases. V was clipped by 2 bases and J by 2 bases; unmatched bases: 6. CDR3 size: 15 residues. Germline CDR1 is SNHLY and CDR2 is FYNNEI. CDR3 residues: CASSEFGQGAYEQYF. CDR3 DNA: TGTGCCAGCAGTGAATTTGGCCAGGGGGCCTACGAGCAGTACTTC.